The 13 T cell receptor beta chains below all came from one sample that was sequenced in a study of cytomegalovirus exposure and HLA in healthy donors. A multiplex PCR was run with 60 Vbeta primers and 13 Jbeta primers. Clones were sequenced by immunoSEQ multiplex PCR, and TCRdb holds only the in-frame ones, with some missing. The sample carries 150,000 to 200,000 clones, more than 80% recorded once. Sequencing input: PBMCs. These receptors came from a woman in her 50s in good health and CMV-seronegative.

This chain joins TRBV7-9 and TRBJ1-1; TRBD1 agrees at 7 bases. CDR1 is SEHNR and CDR2 is FQNEAQ in the germline V gene (reference sequence). CDR3 length: 14 amino acids. V gave up 5 bases and J gave up 6 bases; unmatched junction bases: 9. The DNA for the CDR3 is TGTGCCAGCAGCCCCCAGGGGGATGTCGCTGAAGCTTTCTTT. Amino acid sequence: CASSPQGDVAEAFF.

This clone was seen a handful of times. The rearrangement links TRBV6-4 to TRBJ1-2, with TRBD1 as a possible D gene (6 bases). The CDR3 runs to 15 residues. CDR1 MRHNA and CDR2 SNTAGT come from the germline V gene. Trimming removed 9 bases at V and 0 bases at J, with 17 bases between. The CDR3 region is CASSLRGDTNYGYTF. CDR3 in DNA: TGTGCCAGTAGTTTACGAGGGGACACTAACTATGGCTACACCTTC.

A remark on this clone: The same CDR3 arises from other DNA sequences in this sample as well. The J gene is TRBJ2-3, the V gene TRBV7-2; the match to TRBD1 covers 9 bases. Losses at the gene ends were 6 bases for V and 3 bases for J; bases not matched to a gene: 4. CDR1 SGHTA and CDR2 FQGNSA come from the germline V gene. The CDR3 has 14 amino acids. The CDR3 protein is CASSTGQGTDTQYF. In DNA, the CDR3 is TGTGCCAGCAGTACGGGACAGGGAACAGATACGCAGTATTTT. The whole variable domain, filled in from reference TRBV7-2 and TRBJ2-3, reads GAGVSQSPSNKVTEKGKDVELRCDPISGHTALYWYRQSLGQGLEFLIYFQGNSAPDKSGLPSDRFSAERTGGSVSTLTIQRTQQEDSAVYLCASSTGQGTDTQYFGPGTRLTVL.

The chain joins TRBV9 to TRBJ1-2, with 7 positions matching TRBD1. The CDR3 loop spans 14 amino acids. The junction had 9 bases not matched to a gene; V was cut back by 2 bases and J by 8 bases. The V gene's germline CDR1 is SGDLS and CDR2 YYNGEE. CDR3 in amino acids: CASSVTGDSGGYTF. CDR3 nucleotide sequence: TGTGCCAGCAGCGTCACCGGGGACAGTGGAGGCTACACCTTC.

V is TRBV19 and J is TRBJ1-1; 8 nucleotides line up with TRBD1. Germline V gene sequence: CDR1 LNHDA, CDR2 SQIVND (reference sequence). V was pared by 11 bases and J by 2 bases, with 7 bases of the junction left unmatched. The CDR3 has 13 amino acids. The CDR3: CASKTGANTEAFF. The CDR3 DNA reads TGTGCCTCTAAGACAGGGGCAAACACTGAAGCTTTCTTT.

The V call is TRBV9, the J call TRBJ1-2; the match to TRBD1 covers 7 bases. Germline V gene lookup returns CDR1 SGDLS and CDR2 YYNGEE. V lost 0 bases, J lost 4 bases, and 6 bases stayed unmatched. The CDR3 length is 15 residues. CDR3 protein: CASSVGPGGAYGYTF. The CDR3 region has the DNA TGTGCCAGCAGCGTAGGGCCAGGGGGTGCCTATGGCTACACCTTC.

The chain links TRBV7-9 to TRBJ2-1; TRBD2 agrees at 10 bases. V lost 2 bases and J lost 8; bases outside the gene matches: 0. Per the germline V gene, CDR1 is SEHNR and CDR2 is FQNEAQ (reference sequence). The CDR3 is 13 residues long. The CDR3 region has the DNA TGTGCCAGCAGCTTACTAGCGGGAGATGAGCAGTTCTTC. Its translation: CASSLLAGDEQFF. The full variable domain, with the rest looked up from reference TRBV7-9 and TRBJ2-1, is DTGVSQNPRHKITKRGQNVTFRCDPISEHNRLYWYRQTLGQGPEFLTYFQNEAQLEKSRLLSDRFSAERPKGSFSTLEIQRTEQGDSAMYLCASSLLAGDEQFFGPGTRLTVL.

The rearrangement links TRBV7-8 to TRBJ1-1; D may be TRBD1 (5 bases). Trimming took off 5 bases at V and 1 base at J, with 11 bases between the two ends. Germline-derived CDR1 and CDR2 are SGHVS and FQNEAQ. CDR3 size: 14 residues. This CDR3 reads CASSPQDTNTEAFF. The DNA for the CDR3 is TGTGCCAGCAGCCCCCAGGACACGAACACTGAAGCTTTCTTT.

The chain is built from TRBV5-1 and TRBJ1-1, with no clear D. Germline V gene lookup returns CDR1 SGHRS and CDR2 YFSETQ. V lost 3 bases to trimming and J lost 0 bases, with 12 bases between them. This CDR3 is 15 amino acids long. CDR3 bases: TGCGCCAGCAGCTATACCCAGACTGTGAACACTGAAGCTTTCTTT. Protein product: CASSYTQTVNTEAFF.

J is TRBJ2-7 and V is TRBV11-2; a possible D gene is TRBD1 (5 bases). CDR1 is SGHAT, CDR2 FQNNGV, per germline. This CDR3 is 13 amino acids long. The V gene lost 0 bases and the J gene lost 3 bases, with 6 bases spanning the gap. The CDR3 sequence is CASSLEQGYEQYF. The CDR3 nucleotides read TGTGCCAGCAGCTTAGAGCAGGGCTACGAGCAGTACTTC.

The chain has TRBV5-1 and TRBJ1-2, with 7 bases fitting TRBD1. The CDR3 contains 15 residues. Germline V gives CDR1 SGHRS, CDR2 YFSETQ. V trimming: 1 base; J trimming: 4 bases; junction bases outside the gene matches: 7. The CDR3 reads CASSLTGQGGYGYTF. The CDR3 DNA follows: TGCGCCAGCAGCTTGACCGGCCAGGGGGGCTATGGCTACACCTTC. The whole variable domain, remainder taken from reference TRBV5-1 and TRBJ1-2, is KAGVTQTPRYLIKTRGQQVTLSCSPISGHRSVSWYQQTPGQGLQFLFEYFSETQRNKGNFPGRFSGRQFSNSRSEMNVSTLELGDSALYLCASSLTGQGGYGYTFGSGTRLTVV.

The chain carries TRBV9 and TRBJ2-1, with TRBD2 as a possible D gene (6 bases). V lost 0 bases and J lost 10, with 14 bases in between. This CDR3 region has 14 residues. In germline, CDR1 is SGDLS, CDR2 YYNGEE. The DNA for the CDR3 is TGTGCCAGCAGCGTAGGAGGAGGGGAAAACGAGCAGTTCTTC. It codes for CASSVGGGENEQFF.

In DNA form, the CDR3 reads TGTGCCAGCAGTGACTCAACCGGACAGGGGGCAGATACGCAGTATTTT. It is translated as CASSDSTGQGADTQYF. The rearrangement joins TRBV6-4 to TRBJ2-3, with 10 bases that match TRBD1. CDR1 is MRHNA and CDR2 is SNTAGT in the germline V gene. The trim removed 0 bases at V and 4 bases at J, leaving 4 bases unmatched. This CDR3 has 16 residues.